The 2 T cell receptor beta chains below all came from one sample that was sequenced in a study of monozygotic twins with inflammatory bowel disease. TCRdb re-called the 5' RACE reads and shows each CDR3 protein once, DNA omitted. The table lists about 440,000 distinct CDR3 sequences. Sequenced sample: blood. The receptor set was obtained from a human donor with ulcerative colitis or Crohn's disease, or a healthy co-twin of an affected twin (not recorded which).

The chain combines TRBV10-3 with TRBJ1-1. CDR3 size: 14 residues. Germline values: CDR1 ENHRY, CDR2 SYGVKD. CDR3: CAISGSRENTEAFF.

This chain joins TRBV6-5 and TRBJ2-1. The CDR3 is 15 amino acids. From germline, CDR1 is MNHEY and CDR2 SVGAGI. The CDR3 loop reads CASSYSPSSYNEQFF.